The 18 T cell receptor beta chains given below trace back to one sample, sequenced in a study of monozygotic twins with inflammatory bowel disease (dated by TCRdb to the late 2010s). To prepare the library, 5' RACE was applied. TCRdb lists the instrument as Illumina HiSeq 2500. Each CDR3 protein sequence appears as one entry after TCRdb reprocessed the reads, and no DNA is included. The record for this sample contains more than 350,000 distinct CDR3 sequences. In total, the top ten clones hold approximately 2.4% of the sample. The sequencing input was blood. Receptors originate from a human donor with ulcerative colitis or Crohn's disease, or a healthy co-twin of an affected twin (not recorded which).

The chain employs TRBV2 and TRBJ2-1; no DNA is available, so the TRBD2 call from TCRdb remains unchecked. Per germline, CDR1 SNHLY and CDR2 FYNNEI. This CDR3 comprises 16 residues. CDR3 residues: CASSEEIAGVSNEQFF.

CDR3 region: CASSQRENTIYF. The V and J genes are TRBV3-1 and TRBJ1-3. Germline V gene lookup returns CDR1 LGHDT and CDR2 YNNKEL (reference sequence). The CDR3 is made up of 12 amino acids.

The V gene is TRBV7-9, the J gene TRBJ2-1. The germline CDR1 and CDR2 sequences are SEHNR and FQNEAQ (reference sequence). This CDR3 region has 16 residues. The CDR3 sequence: CASSLVRGHSYNEQFF.

The chain carries TRBV5-1 and TRBJ2-2; TCRdb names TRBD1, which stays unverified in the absence of DNA. Germline V gene sequence: CDR1 SGHRS, CDR2 YFSETQ. The CDR3 is 17 residues long. The CDR3 sequence: CASSLWGGGGSTGELFF.

The chain carries TRBV9 and TRBJ2-1; TCRdb gives TRBD2 as the D gene, but with no DNA this cannot be confirmed. Looked up from germline, CDR1 is SGDLS and CDR2 is YYNGEE. The CDR3 covers 17 residues. The CDR3 sequence is CASSAGLAGGLGNEQFF.

The chain has TRBV20-1 and TRBJ2-1; TCRdb proposes TRBD2, but this gene call is untestable without DNA. CDR1 DFQATT and CDR2 SNEGSKA come from the germline V gene (reference sequence). The CDR3 spans 15 residues. CDR3 protein: CSARDPGRAVREQFF.

CDR3 sequence reads: CASSIGLAGDIQYF. The chain carries TRBV5-1 and TRBJ2-4; TCRdb returns TRBD2, unconfirmable since there is no DNA. Germline V gives CDR1 SGHRS, CDR2 YFSETQ. This CDR3 is 14 amino acids long.

V usage is TRBV5-4 and J usage is TRBJ1-6; as DNA is missing, the TRBD1 call by TCRdb cannot be tested. This CDR3 is built from 15 residues. Germline CDR1 SGHNT, CDR2 YYREEE (reference sequence). CDR3 sequence: CASSFPDGRNSPLHF.

This chain links TRBV20-1 with TRBJ2-7; the D call of TRBD1 rests on TCRdb alone, since no DNA is present to check it. Germline lookup yields CDR1 DFQATT and CDR2 SNEGSKA (reference sequence). CDR3 length: 15 residues. The CDR3 protein is CSARPRDRGPYEQYF.

The chain has TRBV12-3 or TRBV12-4 and TRBJ2-3; TCRdb indicates TRBD2, and absent DNA this call remains unverified. The CDR3 has 14 residues. CDR3 in amino acids: CASTGLPSTDTQHF.

This rearrangement joins TRBV5-4 to TRBJ2-1; checking the TCRdb D call of TRBD1 is not possible without DNA. The germline V gene encodes CDR1 SGHNT and CDR2 YYREEE (reference sequence). The CDR3 covers 15 residues. CDR3 sequence: CASSPRIAGWNEQFF.

The chain combines TRBV7-3 with TRBJ2-5; the D call from TCRdb, TRBD1, cannot be confirmed without DNA. Germline V gene lookup returns CDR1 SGHTA and CDR2 FQGTGA. The CDR3 sequence is 12 residues long. CDR3 loop: CASRYPEETQYF.

The rearrangement joins TRBV20-1 to TRBJ2-7; the D call of TRBD2 rests on TCRdb alone, since no DNA is present to check it. This CDR3 contains 17 residues. The germline V gene encodes CDR1 DFQATT and CDR2 SNEGSKA (reference sequence). The CDR3 sequence is CSARGIIDGKREYEQYF.

CDR3 loop: CASSVGTSGAPPNHEQFF. V gene TRBV5-5 combines with J gene TRBJ2-1; TCRdb calls TRBD2, which cannot be checked without DNA. Germline V CDR1 and CDR2: SGHKS, YYEKEE (reference sequence). The CDR3 has 18 amino acids.

V gene TRBV11-1 combines with J gene TRBJ2-7; with no DNA, the TCRdb D assignment of TRBD2 cannot be verified. CDR3 length equals 11 residues. Germline V gene lookup returns CDR1 SGHAT and CDR2 FQDESV (reference sequence). The CDR3 loop reads CASSHGREQYF.

The rearrangement uses TRBV7-6 and TRBJ1-1. Germline values: CDR1 SGHVS, CDR2 FNYEAQ. The CDR3 has 14 amino acids. CDR3 region: CASSLDSGNTEAFF.

The V call is TRBV29-1, the J call TRBJ2-2. This CDR3 has 11 amino acids. Germline CDR1 SQVTM, CDR2 ANQGSEA. CDR3 amino acids: CSVGNTGELFF.

V gene TRBV15 combines with J gene TRBJ2-3. The CDR3 length is 13 residues. The V gene's germline CDR1 is LNHNV and CDR2 YYDKDF (reference sequence). The CDR3 is CATSKSVKDTQYF.